Below, 26 T cell receptor beta chains from the same sample are listed, as sequenced in a study of OX40 agonist ivuxolimab in advanced cancers. Repertoires were generated with immunoSEQ multiplex PCR, while TCRdb's copy carries only in-frame clones and drops some. The sample contains about 33,000 clones, 89% of which appear only once. Sequences were derived from CD4+ or CD8+ T cells sorted from blood, sampled in a trial of the OX40 agonist ivuxolimab. These receptors originate from an adult with an advanced solid tumor such as melanoma, head and neck, liver or kidney cancer.

The gene calls are TRBV28 and TRBJ1-1; D possibly corresponds to TRBD1 (5 bases). The germline V gene has CDR1 MDHEN and CDR2 SYDVKM. The CDR3 is 20 amino acids. V gave up 6 bases and J gave up 5 bases, with 34 bases separating them. For the CDR3, the DNA is TGTGCCAGCAGCCTTTCGCCGGGGAGGGGACTTCGATTGGCTATTACTGAAGCTTTCTTT. Encoded protein: CASSLSPGRGLRLAITEAFF.

The rearrangement joins TRBV19 to TRBJ2-7; 7 bases fit TRBD2. V trimming: 3 bases; J trimming: 0 bases; junction bases outside the gene matches: 5. The CDR3 is 15 residues long. CDR1 LNHDA and CDR2 SQIVND come from the germline V gene (reference sequence). In DNA form, the CDR3 reads TGTGCCAGTAGTATTGGCAGGGAGGGCTCCTACGAGCAGTACTTC. It is translated as CASSIGREGSYEQYF.

V usage is TRBV5-1 and J usage is TRBJ1-4, with 7 bases aligning to TRBD1. This CDR3 comprises 14 residues. V gave up 4 bases and J gave up 5 bases; unmatched junction bases: 5. Germline V CDR1 and CDR2: SGHRS, YFSETQ. CDR3 bases: TGCGCCAGCAGCCCCTCGACAGGGAATGAAAAACTGTTTTTT. Translated, it gives CASSPSTGNEKLFF. Together with reference TRBV5-1 and TRBJ1-4, the CDR3 gives the full variable domain: KAGVTQTPRYLIKTRGQQVTLSCSPISGHRSVSWYQQTPGQGLQFLFEYFSETQRNKGNFPGRFSGRQFSNSRSEMNVSTLELGDSALYLCASSPSTGNEKLFFGSGTQLSVL.

V is TRBV5-4 and J is TRBJ2-1; TRBD2 matches 11 bases. The CDR3 has 14 amino acids. Germline CDR1 is SGHNT and CDR2 is YYREEE (reference sequence). V shed 3 bases, J shed 7 bases, and the junction held 3 bases outside the gene matches. The CDR3 sequence is CASSSGLAVNEQFF. The CDR3 bases are TGTGCCAGCAGCTCGGGACTAGCGGTGAATGAGCAGTTCTTC.

This sequence joins TRBV28 and TRBJ2-7; tentative D call: TRBD2 (8 bases). The germline V and J ends were trimmed by 6 bases and 2 bases, with 23 bases remaining between them. The V gene's germline CDR1 is MDHEN and CDR2 SYDVKM. The CDR3 runs to 17 residues. The CDR3 sequence is CASRSPIGRGRPYEQYF. CDR3 in DNA: TGTGCCAGCAGATCACCCATCGGGAGGGGGCGACCCTACGAGCAGTACTTC.

The chain combines TRBV28 with TRBJ2-3; 14 bases agree with TRBD2. The CDR3 spans 17 residues. V dropped 3 bases and J dropped 5; count of bases not matched to a gene: 7. CDR1 is MDHEN, CDR2 SYDVKM, per germline. CDR3 nucleotides: TGTGCCAGCAGTTTGGGGACTAGCGGGAGAGCAGTAGATACGCAGTATTTT. Translated, it gives CASSLGTSGRAVDTQYF.

The J gene is TRBJ2-1, the V gene TRBV5-1; D unresolved. The V end was cut by 0 bases, the J end by 1 base, with 8 bases between. There are 15 residues in the CDR3. Per the germline V gene, CDR1 is SGHRS and CDR2 is YFSETQ. The CDR3, as DNA: TGCGCCAGCAGCTTGGGACTCCCGTCCTACAATGAGCAGTTCTTC. Its protein is CASSLGLPSYNEQFF.

Comment on this clone: Additional DNA sequences in this sample encode the identical CDR3. V is TRBV5-4 and J is TRBJ2-3; 8 bases align to TRBD2. The J segment lost 1 base and the V segment lost 0 bases, leaving 4 bases of the junction unmatched. This CDR3 contains 16 residues. Germline V CDR1 and CDR2: SGHNT, YYREEE (reference sequence). In nucleotides, the CDR3 is TGTGCCAGCAGCTTGGACGTTAGCGGGGGCACAGATACGCAGTATTTT. Translated: CASSLDVSGGTDTQYF.

J is TRBJ2-7 and V is TRBV7-8; TRBD2 matches 7 bases. V was clipped by 5 bases and J by 0 bases; unmatched bases: 16. CDR3 length: 18 residues. Germline loops: CDR1 SGHVS, CDR2 FQNEAQ. CDR3 amino acids: CASSTLTATSASSYEQYF. The CDR3 bases are TGTGCCAGCAGCACCCTGACGGCAACTAGCGCGAGCTCCTACGAGCAGTACTTC.

Written as DNA, the CDR3 is TGTGCCAGCAGCGTCCGGGACAGGGTTATAGGGGAGCAGTACTTC. Protein product: CASSVRDRVIGEQYF. The chain recombines TRBV9 with TRBJ2-7; 9 bases map to TRBD1. Trimming at V came to 2 bases and at J to 7 bases, leaving 10 bases not matched to a gene. Germline loops: CDR1 SGDLS, CDR2 YYNGEE. The CDR3 runs to 15 residues.

The gene calls are TRBV27 and TRBJ1-1, with D maybe TRBD1 (5 bases). Per the germline V gene, CDR1 is MNHEY and CDR2 is SMNVEV (reference sequence). Trimming took off 3 bases at V and 0 bases at J, with 11 bases between the two ends. The CDR3 length is 15 residues. This CDR3 reads CASSFWGGLNTEAFF. CDR3 in DNA: TGTGCCAGCAGTTTTTGGGGCGGACTGAACACTGAAGCTTTCTTT.

This chain joins TRBV30 and TRBJ2-2; D gene uncertain. The germline gives CDR1 GTSNPN, CDR2 SVGIG (reference sequence). The V end lost 3 bases, the J end lost 0 bases, and 5 bases lay between the germline ends. The CDR3 has 13 residues. The CDR3 reads CAWRTTNTGELFF. CDR3 in DNA: TGTGCCTGGAGAACGACGAACACCGGGGAGCTGTTTTTT.

V gene TRBV6-1 combines with J gene TRBJ2-7; 10 bases fit TRBD1. Trimming removed 10 bases from V and 7 bases from J; junction bases left unmatched: 13. This CDR3 is built from 14 residues. From germline, CDR1 is MNHNS and CDR2 SASEGT. CDR3 sequence: CATGPVTGGWEQYF. CDR3 bases: TGTGCCACGGGTCCTGTGACAGGGGGCTGGGAGCAGTACTTC.

The chain has TRBV5-1 and TRBJ1-1; 8 nucleotides line up with TRBD1. The V gene end was trimmed by 2 bases and the J gene end by 0 bases; junction bases not matched to a gene: 3. Germline V gene sequence: CDR1 SGHRS, CDR2 YFSETQ. The CDR3 spans 15 residues. The CDR3 nucleotides read TGCGCCAGCAGCTTATCAGGGGGCGTGAACACTGAAGCTTTCTTT. Its protein product is CASSLSGGVNTEAFF.

The V call is TRBV7-2, the J call TRBJ1-1; weak D call: TRBD1 (5 bases). V was shortened by 6 bases and J by 4 bases, with 12 bases between the two germline ends. CDR1 SGHTA and CDR2 FQGNSA come from the germline V gene. This CDR3 comprises 13 residues. The DNA of the CDR3 is TGTGCCAGCAGGCCCCGGGACTCCACTGAAGCTTTCTTT. Its translation is CASRPRDSTEAFF.

V and J are TRBV7-9 and TRBJ1-5; 7 bases agree with TRBD1. Trimming at V came to 5 bases and at J to 5 bases, leaving 6 bases not matched to a gene. CDR1 and CDR2 from the germline V gene are SEHNR and FQNEAQ (reference sequence). The CDR3 totals 14 residues. In DNA form, the CDR3 reads TGTGCCAGCAGCCCCGGGACAGAATATCAGCCCCAGCATTTT. This codes for CASSPGTEYQPQHF.

V gene TRBV21-1 combines with J gene TRBJ1-1; the D call in the table, TRBD1, was not verified against the DNA. TRBV21-1 corresponds to a pseudogene. The CDR3 extends over 14 amino acids. The CDR3 here is CVSSREGGNTEAFF. The CDR3 nucleotides are TGTGTCAGCAGCAGGGAAGGGGGAAACACTGAAGCTTTCTTT.

This chain joins TRBV5-5 and TRBJ1-2, with no clear D. V was trimmed by 0 bases and J by 7 bases, leaving 7 bases between them. This CDR3 is built from 12 residues. Germline V gene lookup returns CDR1 SGHKS and CDR2 YYEKEE (reference sequence). For the CDR3, the DNA is TGTGCCAGCAGCTTGGGCGGTGGTGGCTACACCTTC. Its protein is CASSLGGGGYTF.

V usage is TRBV15 and J usage is TRBJ2-4; no clear D gene. Trimming took off 9 bases at V and 1 base at J, with 13 bases between the two ends. There are 14 residues in the CDR3. CDR1 is LNHNV and CDR2 is YYDKDF in the germline V gene (reference sequence). This CDR3 reads CATSPELAKNIQYF. CDR3 coding DNA: TGTGCCACTTCCCCTGAGTTGGCCAAAAACATTCAGTACTTC.

This clone was found once. The chain joins TRBV6-6 to TRBJ1-1; D may be TRBD1 (6 bases). Trimming removed 5 bases at V and 4 bases at J, with 11 bases between. The V gene's germline CDR1 is MNHNY and CDR2 SVGAGI (reference sequence). The CDR3 covers 13 residues. Here the CDR3 DNA reads TGTGCCAGCAGTCAGGGGAGGGGCACTGAAGCTTTCTTT. It translates to CASSQGRGTEAFF.

The J gene is TRBJ2-3, the V gene TRBV27; D uncertain. Germline CDR1 and CDR2: MNHEY and SMNVEV (reference sequence). The CDR3 length is 15 residues. V lost 7 bases to trimming and J lost 2 bases, with 16 bases between them. The CDR3 bases are TGTGCCAGCAACACCCATAACTACTACACAGATACGCAGTATTTT. It yields the protein CASNTHNYYTDTQYF.

This sequence joins TRBV28 and TRBJ1-5; the match to TRBD1 covers 9 bases. CDR1 and CDR2 (germline): MDHEN, SYDVKM. The V segment lost 7 bases and the J segment 10 bases; nucleotides outside the gene matches: 14. The CDR3 consists of 15 residues. The CDR3 region is CASTRTGQGQKPQHF. The CDR3 DNA is TGTGCCAGCACCCGGACGGGACAGGGCCAGAAACCCCAGCATTTT.

The rearrangement uses TRBV5-6 and TRBJ1-2; TRBD1 matches 7 bases. Germline CDR1 is SGHDT and CDR2 is YYEEEE. This CDR3 is 15 amino acids long. V gave up 4 bases and J gave up 1 base; unmatched junction bases: 7. CDR3 in amino acids: CASSRWDRNNYGYTF. The CDR3 region has the DNA TGTGCCAGCAGCCGATGGGACAGAAATAACTATGGCTACACCTTC.

CDR3: CASSSPTGTSGQETQYF. Written as DNA, the CDR3 is TGCGCCAGCAGCTCCCCTACCGGGACTAGCGGACAAGAGACCCAGTACTTC. V and J are TRBV5-1 and TRBJ2-5; 11 bases align to TRBD2. CDR1 is SGHRS and CDR2 is YFSETQ in the germline V gene. The V and J ends lost 3 bases and 2 bases, in that order; junction bases with no gene match: 9. The CDR3 spans 17 residues.

This rearrangement joins TRBV6-6 to TRBJ1-5; tentatively, D is TRBD1 (6 bases). CDR1 and CDR2 from the germline V gene are MNHNY and SVGAGI (reference sequence). The germline V and J ends were trimmed by 2 bases and 7 bases, with 15 bases remaining between them. The CDR3 totals 15 residues. DNA of the CDR3: TGTGCCAGCAGTTACGGGGGGGCCCAGGGGCAGCCCCAGCATTTT. This sequence encodes CASSYGGAQGQPQHF.

The chain combines TRBV5-1 with TRBJ2-2; perhaps TRBD1 as D (6 bases). The length of the CDR3 is 14 residues. Per germline, CDR1 SGHRS and CDR2 YFSETQ. The V end was cut by 5 bases, the J end by 1 base, with 9 bases between. The CDR3 DNA is TGCGCCAGCAGAACGGACAGGAACACCGGGGAGCTGTTTTTT. It encodes CASRTDRNTGELFF.